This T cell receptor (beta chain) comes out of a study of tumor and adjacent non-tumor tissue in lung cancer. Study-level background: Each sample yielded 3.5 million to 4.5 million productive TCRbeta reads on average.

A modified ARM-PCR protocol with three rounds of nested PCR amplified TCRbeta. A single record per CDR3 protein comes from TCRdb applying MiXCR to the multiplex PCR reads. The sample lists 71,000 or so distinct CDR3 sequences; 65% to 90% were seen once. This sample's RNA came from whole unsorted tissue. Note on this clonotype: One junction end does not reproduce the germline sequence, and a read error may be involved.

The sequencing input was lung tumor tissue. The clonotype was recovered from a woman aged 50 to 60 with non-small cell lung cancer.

CDR3 sequence reads: CASSFPLKHYEQYF. The CDR3 DNA reads TGTGCCAGCAGCTTCCCCCTGAAACACTACGAGCAATACTTC. The chain links TRBV11-2 to TRBJ2-7; no clear D. The CDR3 is made up of 14 amino acids. The germline gives CDR1 SGHAT, CDR2 FQNNGV.